One sample yielded the 18 T cell receptor beta chains listed below, sequenced in a study of human T cells and chemical hapten exposure. As for time point: patch test 3, about 24 weeks after DPC sensitization. The treatment denotes: therapeutic diphenylcyclopropenone sensitization with weekly scalp DPC. TCRdb itself ran the RACE reads through MiXCR, one entry per CDR3 protein. Of roughly 84,000 distinct CDR3 sequences listed, 9.5% to 14% were seen once; the top ten hold about 4%. The source was whole blood, collected in connection with sensitization to the hapten diphenylcyclopropenone (DPC). These receptors were taken from a woman aged 50 to 65 with alopecia areata. Some clones in this sample may be carry-over from other donors' samples.

As DNA, the CDR3 is TGTGCCAGCAGCAAAGGGGGACAGGGACCCACCGGGGAGCTGTTTTTT. Amino acid sequence: CASSKGGQGPTGELFF. The gene calls are TRBV21-1 and TRBJ2-2; the table calls TRBD1, which could not be checked here. TRBV21-1 is a pseudogene locus. The CDR3 has 16 amino acids.

This clonotype occurred many times. This rearrangement joins TRBV7-3 to TRBJ1-1, with no clear D. Trimming took off 2 bases at V and 8 bases at J, with 9 bases between the two ends. Germline values: CDR1 SGHTA, CDR2 FQGTGA. There are 12 residues in the CDR3. The CDR3 region has the DNA TGTGCCAGCAGCTTACCCCCCATGGAAGCTTTCTTT. Protein product: CASSLPPMEAFF.

V is TRBV27 and J is TRBJ1-2; D not certain. Germline V gene data show CDR1 as MNHEY and CDR2 as SMNVEV (reference sequence). Trimming cost V 6 bases and J 7 bases, with 18 bases left between them. This CDR3 is 14 amino acids long. CDR3 nucleotide sequence: TGTGCCAGCAGGCCCTCTAATCCCTGGGGTGGCTACACCTTC. Translating it yields CASRPSNPWGGYTF.

This clonotype was recorded at least ten times. A read error may produce the germline difference seen at one junction end. The V gene is TRBV30, the J gene TRBJ2-7, with TRBD1 matching 7 bases. Germline CDR1 is GTSNPN and CDR2 is SVGIG (reference sequence). The CDR3 extends over 12 amino acids. The CDR3 protein is CAWRTRDRVVDF. CDR3 nucleotides: TGTGCCTGGAGGACCCGAGACAGGGTTGTGGACTTC.

This clonotype showed up just a few times. The V call is TRBV5-4, the J call TRBJ2-5; D possibly uses TRBD1 or TRBD2 (5 bases each). This CDR3 contains 14 residues. Trimming stripped 2 bases from V and 5 bases from J, with 13 bases between. Germline CDR1 SGHNT, CDR2 YYREEE (reference sequence). The CDR3 protein is CASSLEGIRETQYF. As DNA, the CDR3 is TGTGCCAGCAGCTTAGAGGGGATAAGGGAGACCCAGTACTTC.

CDR3 loop: CSVEQLGGIQYF. The DNA for the CDR3 is TGCAGCGTTGAGCAACTCGGGGGGATTCAGTACTTC. V is TRBV29-1 and J is TRBJ2-4; 7 bases line up with TRBD2. J gave up 10 bases and V 3 bases, and 6 bases lay outside the gene matches. There are 12 residues in the CDR3. Looked up from germline, CDR1 is SQVTM and CDR2 is ANQGSEA.

This clonotype has more than one count but fewer than ten. At one end, the junction sequence differs from germline, possibly due to a read error. The genes are TRBV29-1 and TRBJ2-1; D unclear. The CDR3 runs 11 residues. The germline gives CDR1 SQVTM, CDR2 ANQGSEA. CDR3 coding DNA: TGCAGCGTCGCCCCCGGACCGCTCGCAGTTTTC. Its protein product is CSVAPGPLAVF.

This clonotype was seen a handful of times. The genes are TRBV20-1 and TRBJ2-4, with TRBD2 identical over 7 bases. Trimming took 6 bases from V and 6 from J; bases not matched to a gene: 5. Per the germline V gene, CDR1 is DFQATT and CDR2 is SNEGSKA (reference sequence). The CDR3 runs 12 residues. CDR3 region: CSATGGSNIQYF. CDR3 nucleotide sequence: TGCAGTGCAACGGGAGGTTCAAACATTCAGTACTTC.

CDR3 in DNA: TGTGCCAGCAGTGAATCTCGAGGCAACTTAGAGACCCAGTACTTC. Residues: CASSESRGNLETQYF. The chain uses TRBV25-1 and TRBJ2-5; D ambiguous. The V end was cut by 1 base, the J end by 4 bases, with 13 bases between. The CDR3 runs to 15 residues. Germline V gives CDR1 MGHDK, CDR2 SYGVNS.

The chain combines TRBV30 with TRBJ1-1; weak D call: TRBD1 (5 bases). V lost 4 bases, J lost 4 bases, and 16 bases lay in between. The CDR3 runs to 14 residues. Germline V gene sequence: CDR1 GTSNPN, CDR2 SVGIG (reference sequence). CDR3 region: CAWTRDSQVTEAFF. Written as DNA, the CDR3 is TGTGCCTGGACCCGTGACAGTCAAGTCACTGAAGCTTTCTTT.

This rearrangement joins TRBV20-1 to TRBJ1-1; 10 positions match TRBD1. The J segment lost 2 bases and the V segment lost 1 base, leaving 7 bases of the junction unmatched. The CDR3 runs to 16 residues. From germline, CDR1 is DFQATT and CDR2 SNEGSKA (reference sequence). The CDR3 DNA sequence: TGCAGTGCTAGAGGGGGGGACAGGGGACTAAACACTGAAGCTTTCTTT. As protein: CSARGGDRGLNTEAFF.

This clonotype was found many times. V usage is TRBV29-1 and J usage is TRBJ2-5; D not certain. V lost 3 bases, J lost 5 bases, and 10 bases lay in between. The V gene's germline CDR1 is SQVTM and CDR2 ANQGSEA. The CDR3 is 12 amino acids. The CDR3, as DNA: TGCAGCGTTGAGGGTCCCGGCGAGACCCAGTACTTC. It translates to CSVEGPGETQYF.

This clonotype was seen many times. V usage is TRBV3-1 and J usage is TRBJ1-1; D unresolved. The V and J ends lost 4 bases and 11 bases respectively, with 17 bases between them. Germline CDR1 reads LGHDT; CDR2 reads YNNKEL (reference sequence). CDR3 length equals 13 residues. The CDR3 sequence is CASSLKIRGFAFF. In nucleotides, the CDR3 is TGTGCCAGCAGCCTAAAAATCAGAGGTTTTGCTTTCTTT.

The genes are TRBV2 and TRBJ1-5; no definite D call. The V gene lost 1 base and the J gene lost 4 bases, with 8 bases spanning the gap. Germline V CDR1 and CDR2: SNHLY, FYNNEI. The CDR3 has 14 residues. The CDR3 bases are TGTGCCAGCAGTGAAGACGCGGAGAATCAGCCCCAGCATTTT. Amino acid sequence: CASSEDAENQPQHF.

The V call is TRBV7-9, the J call TRBJ2-3; D is undetermined. Germline lookup yields CDR1 SEHNR and CDR2 FQNEAQ (reference sequence). The CDR3 loop spans 14 amino acids. V was pared by 0 bases and J by 0 bases, with 4 bases between. For the CDR3, the DNA is TGTGCCAGCAGCTTAGCGCCCAGCACAGATACGCAGTATTTT. This sequence encodes CASSLAPSTDTQYF.

The genes are TRBV5-1 and TRBJ2-3, with 11 nucleotides matching TRBD2. This CDR3 contains 16 residues. Trimming cost V 5 bases and J 2 bases; bases outside gene matches: 7. Germline V lookup: CDR1 SGHRS, CDR2 YFSETQ. Here the CDR3 reads CASSTGTSGLTDTQYF. Here the CDR3 DNA reads TGCGCCAGCAGTACCGGGACTAGCGGCCTCACAGATACGCAGTATTTT.

This clonotype was observed at least ten times. This rearrangement joins TRBV27 to TRBJ1-6, with D hard to call. Trimming left V 3 bases short and J 8 bases short, with 11 bases between. The CDR3 has 14 residues. Germline V lookup: CDR1 MNHEY, CDR2 SMNVEV (reference sequence). The CDR3 DNA follows: TGTGCCAGCAGTTTCATGAGCTCCCATTCACCCCTCCACTTT. As protein: CASSFMSSHSPLHF.

This clonotype was found many times. The chain combines TRBV20-1 with TRBJ2-7, with D perhaps matching TRBD2 (6 bases). The CDR3 runs to 13 residues. Trimming pared 4 bases from V and 4 bases from J, leaving 14 bases between. In germline, CDR1 is DFQATT, CDR2 SNEGSKA (reference sequence). DNA for the CDR3: TGCAGTGCTAAGGGAGGTCTTGGTTACGAGCAGTACTTC. Protein sequence: CSAKGGLGYEQYF.